One and the same sample provided the 13 T cell receptor beta chains below, sequenced in a study of blood T cell repertoires in COVID-19. Produced via immunoSEQ multiplex PCR; TCRdb's table is partial and in-frame only. In the table there are about 76,000 clones, more than 75% of which are singletons. Sequencing was done on a sample of peripheral blood. The source of these receptors is a man between 60 and 75 years old with COVID-19, enrolled during active disease.

This chain links TRBV9 with TRBJ1-1; 9 bases align to TRBD1. The CDR3 extends over 18 amino acids. V shed 3 bases, J shed 0 bases, and the junction held 12 bases outside the gene matches. CDR1 SGDLS and CDR2 YYNGEE come from the germline V gene. CDR3 bases: TGTGCCAGCAGCGCGACCGACCGGGACAGGGCGATGAACACTGAAGCTTTCTTT. As protein: CASSATDRDRAMNTEAFF.

The chain uses TRBV3-1 (or the pseudogene TRBV3-2) and TRBJ2-7, with D hard to call. Trimming stripped 4 bases from V and 2 bases from J, with 18 bases between. Germline V gene sequence: CDR1 LGHDT, CDR2 YNNKEL (reference sequence). This CDR3 has 16 residues. This chain's CDR3 is CASSPMRFLPPYEQYF. In nucleotides, the CDR3 is TGTGCCAGCAGCCCGATGCGGTTCTTACCCCCCTACGAGCAGTACTTC.

This chain's CDR3 is CASSIEQGAPYNEQFF. The DNA of the CDR3 is TGTGCCAGTAGTATAGAGCAGGGGGCCCCTTACAATGAGCAGTTCTTC. The rearrangement uses TRBV19 and TRBJ2-1; TRBD1 agrees at 8 bases. J lost 4 bases, V lost 0 bases, and 5 bases had no gene match. CDR1 and CDR2 (germline): LNHDA, SQIVND (reference sequence). This CDR3 spans 16 amino acids.

This clone appeared a single time. The chain uses TRBV5-1 and TRBJ2-3; 7 bases are a match to TRBD2. The CDR3 runs to 16 residues. V shed 3 bases and J 0 bases; nucleotides not matched to a gene: 7. Germline V gene sequence: CDR1 SGHRS, CDR2 YFSETQ. The CDR3 loop is CASSSLRAGSTDTQYF. DNA of the CDR3: TGCGCCAGCAGCTCTCTCCGAGCGGGGAGCACAGATACGCAGTATTTT.

The chain combines TRBV6-5 with TRBJ2-3, with 7 bases fitting TRBD1. The V gene's germline CDR1 is MNHEY and CDR2 SVGAGI. CDR3 length: 14 residues. V lost 5 bases to trimming and J lost 2 bases; unmatched junction nucleotides: 4. The CDR3 sequence is CASSPTGPTDTQYF. The CDR3, as DNA: TGTGCCAGCAGTCCGACAGGGCCCACAGATACGCAGTATTTT.

The V gene is TRBV11-2, the J gene TRBJ2-5, with a possible D match to TRBD1 (5 bases). This CDR3 region has 14 residues. Germline V lookup: CDR1 SGHAT, CDR2 FQNNGV. Trimming shortened V by 0 bases and J by 5 bases, and 10 bases separated the two germline ends. CDR3 in DNA: TGTGCCAGCAGCTTAGACAGGGTGTCGGAGACCCAGTACTTC. Translated: CASSLDRVSETQYF.

This clone was seen a few times. V is TRBV19 and J is TRBJ2-1; 10 bases match TRBD2. V was pared by 10 bases and J by 0 bases, with 6 bases of the junction left unmatched. The CDR3 contains 15 residues. CDR1 LNHDA and CDR2 SQIVND come from the germline V gene (reference sequence). For the CDR3, the DNA is TGTGCCACCAAGAGCGGGAGGGACTCCTACAATGAGCAGTTCTTC. Translating gives CATKSGRDSYNEQFF.

This clone has just a few counts. This chain's CDR3 is CASSSQGVFETQYF. The DNA for the CDR3 is TGTGCCAGCTCATCACAGGGGGTTTTTGAGACCCAGTACTTC. V gene TRBV18 combines with J gene TRBJ2-5, with 8 bases that match TRBD1. J was trimmed by 5 bases and V by 5 bases; bases with no gene match: 7. Germline CDR1 reads KGHSH; CDR2 reads LQKENI. The CDR3 runs 14 residues.

The rearrangement uses TRBV6-6 and TRBJ1-5, with 7 positions matching TRBD1. The CDR3 covers 17 residues. Per germline, CDR1 MNHNY and CDR2 SVGAGI (reference sequence). The trim removed 5 bases at V and 0 bases at J, leaving 10 bases unmatched. CDR3 loop: CASSPSTGIYSNQPQHF. As DNA, the CDR3 is TGTGCCAGCAGTCCGTCGACAGGGATTTATAGCAATCAGCCCCAGCATTTT.

The chain carries TRBV10-2 and TRBJ1-5, with D tentatively TRBD1 (5 bases). Germline assignment: CDR1 WSHSY and CDR2 SAAADI. The germline V and J ends were trimmed by 7 bases and 0 bases, with 10 bases remaining between them. The CDR3 loop spans 14 amino acids. The CDR3 reads CASNPTDSNQPQHF. CDR3 sequence (DNA): TGCGCCAGCAATCCGACAGATAGCAATCAGCCCCAGCATTTT.

This clone has only one observation. The chain uses TRBV6-1 and TRBJ2-6; TRBD2 is a possible D gene (6 bases). This CDR3 region has 15 residues. The V end lost 3 bases, the J end lost 2 bases, and 8 bases lay between the germline ends. Germline values: CDR1 MNHNS, CDR2 SASEGT. The CDR3 spells CASSEEGAGANVLTF. As DNA, the CDR3 is TGTGCCAGCAGTGAGGAGGGAGCTGGGGCCAACGTCCTGACTTTC.

V gene TRBV10-3 combines with J gene TRBJ2-7; a possible D gene is TRBD2 (5 bases). V was clipped by 6 bases and J by 3 bases, with 9 bases between them. This CDR3 contains 12 residues. CDR1 ENHRY and CDR2 SYGVKD come from the germline V gene. The CDR3 is CAISYTSYEQYF. Written as DNA, the CDR3 is TGTGCCATCAGCTACACTAGCTACGAGCAGTACTTC.

The genes are TRBV6-5 and TRBJ1-5; weak D call: TRBD1 (5 bases). This CDR3 has 13 amino acids. The ends were cut back, 6 bases at V and 4 bases at J, with 10 bases in the middle. From germline, CDR1 is MNHEY and CDR2 SVGAGI. This CDR3 is CASRRDRNQPQHF. The CDR3 DNA reads as TGTGCCAGCAGACGCGACAGAAATCAGCCCCAGCATTTT.